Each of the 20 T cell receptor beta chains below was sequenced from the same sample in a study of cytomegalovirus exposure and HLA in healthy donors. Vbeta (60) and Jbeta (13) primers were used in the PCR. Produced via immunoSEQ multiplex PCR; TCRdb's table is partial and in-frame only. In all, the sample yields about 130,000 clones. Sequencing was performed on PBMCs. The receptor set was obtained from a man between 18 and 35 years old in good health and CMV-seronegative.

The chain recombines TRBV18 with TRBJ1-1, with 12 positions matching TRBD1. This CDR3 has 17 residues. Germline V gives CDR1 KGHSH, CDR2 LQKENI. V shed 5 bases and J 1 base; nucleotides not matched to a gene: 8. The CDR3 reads CASSFRDRGLKNTEAFF. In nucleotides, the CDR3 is TGTGCCAGCTCATTCCGGGACAGGGGGCTGAAGAACACTGAAGCTTTCTTT.

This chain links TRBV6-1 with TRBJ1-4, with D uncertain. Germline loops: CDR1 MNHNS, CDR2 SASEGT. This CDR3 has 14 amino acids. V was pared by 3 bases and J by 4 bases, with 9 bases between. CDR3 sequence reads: CASSDYPNNEKLFF. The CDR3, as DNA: TGTGCCAGCAGTGATTACCCTAATAATGAAAAACTGTTTTTT.

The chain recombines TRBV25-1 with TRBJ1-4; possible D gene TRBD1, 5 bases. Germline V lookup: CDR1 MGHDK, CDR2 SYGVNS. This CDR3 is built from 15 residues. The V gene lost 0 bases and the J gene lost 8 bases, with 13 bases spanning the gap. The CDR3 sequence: CASSEYRSGWEKLFF. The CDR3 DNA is TGTGCCAGCAGTGAATATCGGTCAGGGTGGGAAAAACTGTTTTTT.

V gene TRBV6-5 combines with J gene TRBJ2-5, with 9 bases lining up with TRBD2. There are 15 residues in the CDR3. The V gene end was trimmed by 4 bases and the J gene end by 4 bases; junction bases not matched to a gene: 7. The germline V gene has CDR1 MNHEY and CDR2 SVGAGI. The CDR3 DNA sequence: TGTGCCAGCAGTTCCTTAGCGGGAGTCCCAGAGACCCAGTACTTC. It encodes CASSSLAGVPETQYF.

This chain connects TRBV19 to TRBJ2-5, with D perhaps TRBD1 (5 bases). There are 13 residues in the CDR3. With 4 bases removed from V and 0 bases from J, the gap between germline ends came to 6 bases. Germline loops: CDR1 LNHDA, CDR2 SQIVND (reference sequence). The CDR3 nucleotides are TGTGCCAGTAGTAAAGGGGACCAAGAGACCCAGTACTTC. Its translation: CASSKGDQETQYF.

This CDR3 is CASSVDPGNYGYTF. In DNA, the CDR3 is TGTGCCAGCAGCGTAGATCCGGGTAACTATGGCTACACCTTC. The V call is TRBV9, the J call TRBJ1-2; D is uncertain. Germline assignment: CDR1 SGDLS and CDR2 YYNGEE. The V and J ends lost 0 bases and 1 base respectively, with 7 bases between them. The CDR3 consists of 14 residues.

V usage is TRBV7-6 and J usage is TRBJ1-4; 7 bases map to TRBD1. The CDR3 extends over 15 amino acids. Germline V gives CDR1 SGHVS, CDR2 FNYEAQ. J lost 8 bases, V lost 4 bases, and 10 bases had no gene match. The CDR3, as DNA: TGTGCCAGCAGCTCCCCGGGACAGCTAACAGAAAAACTGTTTTTT. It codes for CASSSPGQLTEKLFF. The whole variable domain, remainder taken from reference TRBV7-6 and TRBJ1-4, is GAGVSQSPRYKVTKRGQDVALRCDPISGHVSLYWYRQALGQGPEFLTYFNYEAQQDKSGLPNDRFSAERPEGSISTLTIQRTEQRDSAMYRCASSSPGQLTEKLFFGSGTQLSVL.

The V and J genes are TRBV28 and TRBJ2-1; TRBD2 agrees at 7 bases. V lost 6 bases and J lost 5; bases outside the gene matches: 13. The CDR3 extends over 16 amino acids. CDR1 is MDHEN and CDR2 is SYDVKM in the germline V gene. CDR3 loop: CASRPPGRESNNEQFF. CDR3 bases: TGTGCCAGCAGGCCCCCAGGGCGGGAGAGCAACAATGAGCAGTTCTTC.

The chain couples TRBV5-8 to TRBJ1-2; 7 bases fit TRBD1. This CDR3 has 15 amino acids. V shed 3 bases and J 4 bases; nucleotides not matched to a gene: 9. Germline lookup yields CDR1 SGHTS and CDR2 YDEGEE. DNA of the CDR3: TGTGCCAGCAGCTGGACAGGAGCTCTCATCTATGGCTACACCTTC. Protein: CASSWTGALIYGYTF.

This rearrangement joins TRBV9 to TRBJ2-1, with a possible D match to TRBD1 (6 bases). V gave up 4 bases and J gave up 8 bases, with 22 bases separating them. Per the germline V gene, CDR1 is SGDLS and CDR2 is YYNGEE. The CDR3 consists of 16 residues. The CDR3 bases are TGTGCCAGCAGCCCGAGAGGGGGTTCAGCGTCGCATGAGCAGTTCTTC. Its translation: CASSPRGGSASHEQFF.

CDR3 residues: CASSTGMWGNTEAFF. Written as DNA, the CDR3 is TGTGCCAGTAGTACAGGGATGTGGGGGAACACTGAAGCTTTCTTT. J is TRBJ1-1 and V is TRBV19; D perhaps matches TRBD1 (5 bases). Germline CDR1 and CDR2: LNHDA and SQIVND (reference sequence). The CDR3 is 15 amino acids. V lost 4 bases and J lost 1, with 13 bases in between.

CDR3 DNA sequence: TGTGCCAGCAGCCTCATAGCGGGGACTAGCACAGATACGCAGTATTTT. Translation: CASSLIAGTSTDTQYF. The chain uses TRBV7-6 and TRBJ2-3; 8 nucleotides match TRBD2. The V gene's germline CDR1 is SGHVS and CDR2 FNYEAQ. V shed 5 bases and J 0 bases; nucleotides not matched to a gene: 7. The CDR3 is 16 amino acids.

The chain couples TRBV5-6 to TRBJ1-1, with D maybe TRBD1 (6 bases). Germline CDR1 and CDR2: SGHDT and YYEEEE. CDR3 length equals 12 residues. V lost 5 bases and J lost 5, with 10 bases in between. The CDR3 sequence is CASSRRGTEAFF. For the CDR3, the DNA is TGTGCCAGCAGTCGTAGGGGGACTGAAGCTTTCTTT. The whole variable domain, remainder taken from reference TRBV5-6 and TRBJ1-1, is DAGVTQSPTHLIKTRGQQVTLRCSPKSGHDTVSWYQQALGQGPQFIFQYYEEEERQRGNFPDRFSGHQFPNYSSELNVNALLLGDSALYLCASSRRGTEAFFGQGTRLTVV.

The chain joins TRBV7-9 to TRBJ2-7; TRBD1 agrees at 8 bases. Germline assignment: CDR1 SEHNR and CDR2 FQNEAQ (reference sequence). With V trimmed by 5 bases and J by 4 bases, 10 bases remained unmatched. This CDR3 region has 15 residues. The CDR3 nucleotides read TGTGCCAGCAGCCAGTGGCAGGGGGCTGTTTACGAGCAGTACTTC. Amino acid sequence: CASSQWQGAVYEQYF.

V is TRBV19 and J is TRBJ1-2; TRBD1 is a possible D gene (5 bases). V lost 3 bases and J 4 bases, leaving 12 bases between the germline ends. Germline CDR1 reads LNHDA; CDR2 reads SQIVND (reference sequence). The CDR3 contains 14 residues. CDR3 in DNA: TGTGCCAGTAGTATGGGGGACTCCGGCTATGGCTACACCTTC. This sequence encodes CASSMGDSGYGYTF. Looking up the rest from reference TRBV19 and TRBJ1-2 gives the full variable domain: DGGITQSPKYLFRKEGQNVTLSCEQNLNHDAMYWYRQDPGQGLRLIYYSQIVNDFQKGDIAEGYSVSREKKESFPLTVTSAQKNPTAFYLCASSMGDSGYGYTFGSGTRLTVV.

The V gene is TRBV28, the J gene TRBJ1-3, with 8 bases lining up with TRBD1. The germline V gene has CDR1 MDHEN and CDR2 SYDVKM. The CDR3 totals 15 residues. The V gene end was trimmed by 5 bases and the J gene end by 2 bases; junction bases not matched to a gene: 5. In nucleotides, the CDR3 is TGTGCCAGCAGTGACAGGGGTCGGCCTGGAAACACCATATATTTT. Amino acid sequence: CASSDRGRPGNTIYF.

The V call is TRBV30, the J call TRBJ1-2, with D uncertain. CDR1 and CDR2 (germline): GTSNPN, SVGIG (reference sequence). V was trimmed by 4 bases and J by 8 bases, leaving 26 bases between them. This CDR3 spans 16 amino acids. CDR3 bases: TGTGCCTGGACCCTCCCCGGTCAGGCCCCCCTACAGGGCTACACCTTC. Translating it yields CAWTLPGQAPLQGYTF. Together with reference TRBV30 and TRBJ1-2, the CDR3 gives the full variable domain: SQTIHQWPATLVQPVGSPLSLECTVEGTSNPNLYWYRQAAGRGLQLLFYSVGIGQISSEVPQNLSASRPQDRQFILSSKKLLLSDSGFYLCAWTLPGQAPLQGYTFGSGTRLTVV.

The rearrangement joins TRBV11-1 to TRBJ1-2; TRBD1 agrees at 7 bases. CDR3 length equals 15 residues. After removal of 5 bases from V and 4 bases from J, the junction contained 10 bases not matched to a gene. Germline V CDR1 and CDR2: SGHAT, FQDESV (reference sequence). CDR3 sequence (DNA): TGTGCCAGCAGCGACCGGGACAGCTACTTCTATGGCTACACCTTC. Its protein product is CASSDRDSYFYGYTF.

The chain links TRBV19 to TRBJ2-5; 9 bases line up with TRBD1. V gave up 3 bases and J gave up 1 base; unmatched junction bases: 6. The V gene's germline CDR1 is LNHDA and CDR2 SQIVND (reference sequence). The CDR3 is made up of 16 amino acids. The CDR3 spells CASSIRDRVAQETQYF. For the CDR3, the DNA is TGTGCCAGTAGTATTAGGGACAGGGTGGCCCAAGAGACCCAGTACTTC.

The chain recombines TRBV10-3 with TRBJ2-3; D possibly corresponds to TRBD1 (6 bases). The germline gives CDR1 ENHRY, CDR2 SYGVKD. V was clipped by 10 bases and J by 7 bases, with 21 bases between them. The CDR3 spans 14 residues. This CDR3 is CATQGLSQGYTQYF. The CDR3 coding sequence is TGTGCCACCCAGGGGTTGAGCCAAGGCTATACGCAGTATTTT.